This TCR beta chain was sequenced for a study of shared clonotypes between healthy human individuals. Study-level findings and limits: Rarefaction exposed incomplete sorted-subset sequencing despite large depth.

In the authors' methods: Filtering was not the same, since immunoSEQ gave junction-only sequences without quality scores. Sequencing was performed with immunoSEQ multiplex PCR; in TCRdb, only in-frame clones are kept and a portion is missing. The V and J calls and the clone size are those of that table, but D and trimming were determined from the DNA. The sample contains 400,000 to 600,000 clones, 95% to 96% of which appear only once. With respect to this clone: Its antigen is as yet unknown.

Sequenced material: naive CD4+ T cells sorted from blood. Sample subset: CD45RA+ positively selected. The clonotype originates from a woman in her thirties in good health.

The CDR3, as DNA: TGCGCCAGCAGCTACGGGGGAAGGGAGACCCAGTACTTC. It encodes CASSYGGRETQYF. This rearrangement joins TRBV5-1 to TRBJ2-5, with TRBD2 as a possible D gene (6 bases). Trimming removed 3 bases from V and 5 bases from J, with 11 bases in between. CDR1 is SGHRS, CDR2 YFSETQ, per germline. This CDR3 region has 13 residues. Filled out from reference TRBV5-1 and TRBJ2-5, the complete variable domain reads KAGVTQTPRYLIKTRGQQVTLSCSPISGHRSVSWYQQTPGQGLQFLFEYFSETQRNKGNFPGRFSGRQFSNSRSEMNVSTLELGDSALYLCASSYGGRETQYFGPGTRLLVL.